These T cell receptor beta chains were read from a single sample in a study of OX40 agonist ivuxolimab in advanced cancers. Method: immunoSEQ multiplex PCR; TCRdb's copy keeps in-frame clones and lacks some. The table lists 45,000 to 55,000 clones, approximately 85% of them singletons. The sample consisted of CD4+ or CD8+ T cells sorted from blood, taken in a trial of the OX40 agonist ivuxolimab. These TCRs come from an adult with an advanced solid tumor such as melanoma, head and neck, liver or kidney cancer. Each CDR3 is given with its conserved first and last residue. The D gene is left open where the match is weak. For some rows the clone size is stated as once, few or many, or as a class when expanded; others skip it.

d_gene	v_gene	j_gene	abundance	CDR3aa	CDR3nt
.	TRBV5-1	TRBJ2-2	.	CASSLAMGDTGELFF	TGCGCCAGCAGCTTGGCCATGGGGGACACCGGGGAGCTGTTTTTT
.	TRBV5-1	TRBJ1-4	.	CASQPYSGGNEKLFF	TGCGCCAGTCAACCATACTCCGGTGGTAATGAAAAACTGTTTTTT
.	TRBV5-4	TRBJ1-4	.	CASSKGTSPNEKLFF	TGTGCCAGCAGCAAGGGGACGTCTCCTAATGAAAAACTGTTTTTT
.	TRBV25-1	TRBJ2-7	.	CASSGTNLPAEQYF	TGTGCCAGCAGTGGGACAAACCTCCCGGCCGAGCAGTACTTC
TRBD1	TRBV4-2	TRBJ1-2	.	CASSHPGTGGYGYTF	TGTGCCAGCAGCCACCCCGGGACAGGGGGCTATGGCTACACCTTC
TRBD2	TRBV30	TRBJ2-3	.	CAWSKGLAGGPDTQYF	TGTGCCTGGAGTAAAGGACTAGCGGGAGGGCCGGATACGCAGTATTTT
.	TRBV9	TRBJ1-5	.	CASSVNMDQPQHF	TGTGCCAGCAGCGTCAACATGGATCAGCCCCAGCATTTT
.	TRBV6-4	TRBJ2-3	.	CASSATEQDTQYF	TGTGCCAGCAGTGCGACGGAACAAGATACGCAGTATTTT
.	TRBV9	TRBJ2-3	.	CASSVGSGLALDTQYF	TGTGCCAGCAGCGTAGGAAGCGGTCTCGCGTTGGATACGCAGTATTTT
.	TRBV5-8	TRBJ2-5	once	CASSRRTVKETQYF	TGTGCCAGCAGCCGTCGGACGGTCAAAGAGACCCAGTACTTC
TRBD2	TRBV5-1	TRBJ2-7	.	CASSLGLAGPDEQYF	TGCGCCAGCAGCTTGGGGCTAGCGGGGCCAGACGAGCAGTACTTC
.	TRBV11-2	TRBJ1-4	.	CASSLRGGLTNEKLFF	TGTGCCAGCAGCTTAAGGGGGGGGTTGACTAATGAAAAACTGTTTTTT
TRBD2	TRBV6-1	TRBJ2-2	.	CASRWEGGPGGELFF	TGTGCCAGCAGATGGGAGGGAGGGCCTGGCGGGGAGCTGTTTTTT
TRBD2	TRBV14	TRBJ2-1	.	CASTAGTSWNEQFF	TGTGCCAGCACGGCCGGGACTAGTTGGAATGAGCAGTTCTTC
.	TRBV19	TRBJ1-1	.	CASNLRAGAPTEAFF	TGTGCCAGTAACCTCCGGGCAGGGGCACCCACTGAAGCTTTCTTT
.	TRBV4-1	TRBJ2-7	.	CASSQGHHSSYEQYF	TGCGCCAGCAGCCAGGGCCACCATAGCTCCTACGAGCAGTACTTC
.	TRBV5-1	TRBJ2-5	few	CASSPQAETQYF	TGCGCCAGCAGCCCTCAGGCAGAGACCCAGTACTTC
TRBD1	TRBV5-1	TRBJ2-1	.	CASSSLGTGLHEQFF	TGCGCCAGCAGCTCCCTTGGGACAGGGCTCCATGAGCAGTTCTTC
TRBD2	TRBV11-2	TRBJ2-5	.	CASSLGLAGWSGQETQYF	TGTGCCAGCAGCTTGGGACTAGCGGGATGGAGCGGGCAAGAGACCCAGTACTTC
.	TRBV10-3	TRBJ2-4	.	CAIKGQDDKNIQYF	TGTGCCATCAAAGGCCAGGATGACAAAAACATTCAGTACTTC
TRBD1	TRBV5-4	TRBJ2-1	.	CASSPGQGFYNEQFF	TGTGCCAGCAGCCCAGGACAGGGGTTCTACAATGAGCAGTTCTTC
TRBD1	TRBV19	TRBJ1-1	.	CASSITPSQGLEAFF	TGTGCCAGTAGTATAACCCCCTCACAGGGGCTTGAAGCTTTCTTT
.	TRBV21-1	TRBJ1-4	once	CASSKFGGATNEKLFF	TGTGCCAGCAGCAAGTTCGGCGGCGCAACTAATGAAAAACTGTTTTTT
TRBD2	TRBV7-9	TRBJ2-5	.	CASSPSGTSGKETQYF	TGTGCCAGCAGCCCCTCCGGGACTAGCGGCAAAGAGACCCAGTACTTC
TRBD2	TRBV2	TRBJ2-7	.	CASSLRQGLAGAYEQYF	TGTGCCAGCAGCCTTCGCCAGGGACTAGCGGGAGCCTACGAGCAGTACTTC
.	TRBV18	TRBJ2-3	.	CASSPPQITDTQYF	TGTGCCAGCTCACCACCCCAGATCACAGATACGCAGTATTTT
.	TRBV5-6	TRBJ1-4	.	CASSFGDEKLFF	TGTGCCAGCAGCTTCGGGGATGAAAAACTGTTTTTT
.	TRBV6-6	TRBJ1-5	.	CASSLRGNQPQHF	TGTGCCAGCAGCCTAAGAGGGAATCAGCCCCAGCATTTT
TRBD2	TRBV5-1	TRBJ2-3	.	CASSATTSGADTQYF	TGCGCCAGCAGCGCCACGACTAGCGGGGCAGATACGCAGTATTTT
TRBD2	TRBV7-3	TRBJ2-1	once	CASSPLAGRYNEQFF	TGTGCCAGCAGCCCGCTAGCGGGACGCTACAATGAGCAGTTCTTC
TRBD2	TRBV28	TRBJ2-5	.	CASSPTLSGLAIETQYF	TGTGCCAGCAGTCCTACCCTTTCGGGACTAGCGATAGAGACCCAGTACTTC
.	TRBV6-6	TRBJ2-7	.	CATREITVSYEQYF	TGTGCCACCAGAGAAATAACCGTTTCCTACGAGCAGTACTTC